Listed below are T cell receptor beta chains from one sample, sequenced in a study of cytomegalovirus exposure and HLA in healthy donors. Sequenced by immunoSEQ multiplex PCR; TCRdb stores in-frame clones only, minus some. The sample includes roughly 130,000 clones, 80% of them seen just once. Sequencing was performed on PBMCs. The receptors come from a male donor in good health and CMV-seronegative. Both conserved end residues are part of each CDR3. The order of the fields is V gene, clone size, J gene, D gene, CDR3 protein, CDR3 DNA. The D gene is left open where the match is weak. Size is stated for part of the rows, as once, few or many counts, or as a class when the clone is expanded.

TRBV19	NA	TRBJ2-2	NA	CASSIRGARGELFF	TGTGCCAGTAGTATACGCGGGGCGCGGGGGGAGCTGTTTTTT
TRBV5-5	NA	TRBJ1-5	NA	CASSLGGLSDQPQHF	TGTGCCAGCAGTTTGGGAGGGCTAAGCGATCAGCCCCAGCATTTT
TRBV18	few	TRBJ1-1	NA	CASSTRTDMNTEAFF	TGTGCCAGCTCTACTAGGACAGACATGAACACTGAAGCTTTCTTT
TRBV6-1	few	TRBJ2-1	NA	CASSEQGRVAYNEQFF	TGTGCCAGCAGTGAACAGGGCAGGGTCGCGTACAATGAGCAGTTCTTC
TRBV5-4	NA	TRBJ1-1	TRBD1	CASSLGQGIEAFF	TGTGCCAGCAGCTTGGGACAGGGGATTGAAGCTTTCTTT
TRBV7-9	NA	TRBJ2-2	NA	CASTGGILNTGELFF	TGTGCCAGCACGGGGGGCATTCTAAACACCGGGGAGCTGTTTTTT
TRBV5-5	NA	TRBJ2-7	NA	CASPLEQYF	TGTGCCAGCCCCTTAGAGCAGTACTTC
TRBV7-8	NA	TRBJ2-7	TRBD2	CASSLAVTSGGTSYEQYF	TGTGCCAGCAGCTTAGCGGTAACTAGCGGGGGGACCTCCTACGAGCAGTACTTC
TRBV5-1	NA	TRBJ2-2	TRBD1	CASSPRTGDNTGELFF	TGCGCCAGCAGCCCCCGGACAGGAGATAACACCGGGGAGCTGTTTTTT
TRBV10-3	NA	TRBJ1-1	TRBD1	CAISGRQGTTEAFF	TGTGCCATCAGTGGGAGACAGGGGACCACTGAAGCTTTCTTT
TRBV7-9	NA	TRBJ1-2	NA	CASSLAEVHGYTF	TGTGCCAGCAGCTTAGCAGAGGTCCACGGCTACACCTTC
TRBV14	few	TRBJ1-2	TRBD1	CASSHRQGPYGYTF	TGTGCCAGCAGCCACCGACAGGGCCCTTATGGCTACACCTTC
TRBV27	NA	TRBJ2-5	NA	CASQIRGHQYF	TGTGCCAGCCAGATCAGGGGCCATCAGTACTTC
TRBV11-2	NA	TRBJ2-7	NA	CASSLGRAAEQYF	TGTGCCAGCAGCTTAGGCAGGGCAGCCGAGCAGTACTTC
TRBV6-4	NA	TRBJ1-6	NA	CASSEEGDNSPLHF	TGTGCCAGCAGTGAAGAGGGGGATAATTCACCCCTCCACTTT
TRBV6-1	NA	TRBJ2-5	NA	CASSARGGRETQYF	TGTGCCAGCAGCGCAAGGGGGGGGCGGGAGACCCAGTACTTC
TRBV6-1	NA	TRBJ1-1	NA	CASSTLIQNTEAFF	TGTGCCAGCAGTACCCTAATCCAGAACACTGAAGCTTTCTTT
TRBV29-1	NA	TRBJ1-4	TRBD1	CSVKSGTGIRNEKLFF	TGCAGCGTCAAGTCCGGGACAGGGATTCGAAATGAAAAACTGTTTTTT
TRBV23-1	NA	TRBJ2-7	NA	CASSQFRDNTYEQYF	TGCGCCAGCAGTCAATTCCGGGACAATACCTACGAGCAGTACTTC
TRBV4-1	NA	TRBJ2-1	NA	CASSQERVHEQFF	TGCGCCAGCAGCCAAGAACGGGTGCATGAGCAGTTCTTC
TRBV5-6	once	TRBJ2-3	TRBD1	CASAGQGGTDTQYF	TGTGCCAGCGCGGGACAGGGGGGCACAGATACGCAGTATTTT
TRBV7-2	NA	TRBJ1-5	NA	CASSLNAGAQPQHF	TGTGCCAGCAGCTTAAATGCAGGGGCCCAGCCCCAGCATTTT
TRBV7-9	NA	TRBJ1-1	TRBD1	CASRYSSSGTVSGAFF	TGTGCCAGCAGATACTCATCTTCCGGGACAGTTAGTGGAGCTTTCTTT
TRBV30	NA	TRBJ1-6	NA	CAWSFDGDGKWREDNSPLHF	TGTGCCTGGAGTTTCGATGGGGACGGAAAGTGGCGGGAGGATAATTCACCCCTCCACTTT
TRBV11-2	NA	TRBJ2-4	NA	CASSPIPQGAKNSQYF	TGTGCCAGCAGCCCCATCCCACAGGGAGCCAAAAACAGTCAGTACTTC
TRBV9	NA	TRBJ1-2	NA	CASSRGGYGYTF	TGTGCCAGCAGCCGGGGAGGGTATGGCTACACCTTC
TRBV29-1	NA	TRBJ2-1	NA	CSVAQRLYNEQFF	TGCAGCGTTGCCCAGCGGCTCTACAATGAGCAGTTCTTC
TRBV6-6	NA	TRBJ1-2	NA	CASSTEGRYGYTF	TGTGCCAGCAGTACAGAGGGAAGATATGGCTACACCTTC
TRBV9	once	TRBJ1-1	NA	CASGANRNTEAFF	TGTGCCAGCGGTGCTAACAGAAACACTGAAGCTTTCTTT
TRBV30	NA	TRBJ1-1	NA	CAWRGLSVNTEAFF	TGTGCCTGGAGGGGACTGTCGGTTAACACTGAAGCTTTCTTT
TRBV2	NA	TRBJ2-3	NA	CASQIGSTSTDTQYF	TGTGCCAGCCAGATAGGCTCGACTAGCACAGATACGCAGTATTTT